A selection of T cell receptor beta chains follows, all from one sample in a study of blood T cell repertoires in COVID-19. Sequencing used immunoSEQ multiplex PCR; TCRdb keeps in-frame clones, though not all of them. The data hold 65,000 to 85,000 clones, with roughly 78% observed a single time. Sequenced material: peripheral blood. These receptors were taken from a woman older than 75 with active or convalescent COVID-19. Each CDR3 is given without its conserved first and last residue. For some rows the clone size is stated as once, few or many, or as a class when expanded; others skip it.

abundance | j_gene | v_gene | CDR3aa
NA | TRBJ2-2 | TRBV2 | ASSHSRAVNTGELF
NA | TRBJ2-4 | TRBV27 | ASSFWASGRTAKNIQY
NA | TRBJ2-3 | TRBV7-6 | ASSPRPGGTYTQY
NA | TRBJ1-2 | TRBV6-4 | ASRAGINYGYT
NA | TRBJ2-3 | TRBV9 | ASSALGGGASDTQY
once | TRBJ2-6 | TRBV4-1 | ASSQDPPSSGANVLT
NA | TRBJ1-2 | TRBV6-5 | ASKPGQGFGYGYT
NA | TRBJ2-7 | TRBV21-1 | ASSLEQY
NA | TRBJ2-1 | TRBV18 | ASSPPQGLAGVNEQF
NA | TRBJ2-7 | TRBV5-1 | ASSAGQANYEQY
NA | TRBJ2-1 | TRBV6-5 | ASGRGTSGYNEQF
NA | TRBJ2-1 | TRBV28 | ASSLPSGAPYNEQF
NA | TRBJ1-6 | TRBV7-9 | ASSLAPSNSALH
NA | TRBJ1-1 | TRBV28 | ASGAGNTEAF
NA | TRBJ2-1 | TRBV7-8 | ASTGQALNVDEQF